This TCR beta chain was documented in a study of blood T cell repertoires in COVID-19 (TCRdb year 2020). Regarding the complete study: The collaborator samples originated in the United States, Italy and Spain and spanned the acute and convalescent phases of COVID-19. A freely available public database, intended as a resource for researchers studying the immune response to SARS-CoV-2, is where the repertoires were released. Samples were obtained from the ongoing ImmuneRACE study (first 160 participants) and from over 1,000 subjects provided by 6 global collaborators. Deeply sampled blood TCRbeta repertoires from subjects exposed to, actively infected with, or recovered from COVID-19 were included in the dataset. The material from the prospective study consisted of cDNA or gDNA derived from T cells, B-cell-depleted T cells, or PBMCs. A de-identified subject ID, COVID-19 status, age in years and sex were almost always included in the sample metadata. Where HLA class I and class II types were available, the types were taken from metadata supplied by the sample provider, not from assay-based typing. What the research found in general, with its limitations: The amount of clinical and demographic metadata varied by source and participant and was provided uncurated.

In the prospective study, participants were roughly 18 to 90 years old, resided in fewer than 25 geographic areas of the United States, and were enrolled through a virtual design. In the prospective study, participants were assigned to cohorts based on the clinical history participants reported in a screening survey and a study questionnaire. Recovered participants in ImmuneRACE Cohort 3 were defined by two consecutive negative NP/OP PCR tests, clearance by a healthcare professional, or resolution of symptoms. Mobile phlebotomists in the prospective study collected whole blood, serum and a nasopharyngeal or oropharyngeal swab from every participant. Participants in the prospective study had the option to provide additional blood draws and questionnaires over a roughly 2-month period. Before DNA extraction, prospective study blood samples were shipped either frozen or at room temperature. Notes on this clone: This receptor's antigen is unknown. Base quality data are lacking; no much larger clone is found one base away.

The germline V gene sets CDR1 to SGDLS and CDR2 to YYNGEE. At the junction V is shortened by 3 bases and J by 3 bases; bases outside the gene matches: 6. Including cysteine and phenylalanine, the CDR3 has 15 amino acids. Only the CDR3 DNA is retained, 45 bases long and in frame from the first base. TCRbeta CDR3 regions were amplified from genomic DNA using the immunoSEQ Assay, a bias-controlled multiplex PCR. The study's own analysis went as follows. Nucleated cell counts per sample were estimated from amplification of reference gene primers within the assay. Sequence reads were collapsed and filtered to measure the absolute abundance of every unique TCRbeta CDR3 rearrangement. For each sample, productive Simpson clonality was calculated by taking the square root of Simpson's diversity index across productive rearrangements. TCRdb carries this immuneACCESS record with in-frame sequences only. Its versions omit some clonotypes, under half of them owing to an unresolved V gene in the studies checked, with the rest unexplained. Clonal size and the V and J genes are those of that table, whereas D and trimming came from the DNA. This sample comprises 200,000 to 250,000 clones, over 65% of them detected only once. More than 3% of the sample is in the top ten clones.

The receptor chain draws on TRBV9 and TRBJ2-1, and 7 junction bases match TRBD1. The specimen was PBMCs or T cells enriched from blood (not recorded which). This TCR was sampled from a woman aged 60-75 years who had recovered from COVID-19. The CDR3 reads as follows: CASSGGTDRYNEQFF. Read as DNA, the sequence is TGTGCCAGCAGCGGAGGGACAGACCGCTACAATGAGCAGTTCTTC.